Below are 21 T cell receptor beta chains sequenced from a single sample in a study of CD8+ T cells in alopecia areata. Noted treatment: oral pan-JAK inhibitor, 5-10 mg twice daily. As the sequencing template, cDNA was produced by extracting RNA and reverse transcribing it. Clones were read by immunoSEQ multiplex PCR, and TCRdb kept only the in-frame ones, dropping some. The sample contains more than 150,000 clones, 40% to 65% of which appear only once. The source was CD8+ T cells sorted from blood, collected around week 54, from a patient treated with tofacitinib. These receptors were taken from a human donor with alopecia areata.

This rearrangement joins TRBV10-2 to TRBJ2-3; D may be TRBD1 (6 bases). Germline-derived CDR1 and CDR2 are WSHSY and SAAADI. With 7 bases removed from V and 6 bases from J, the gap between germline ends came to 20 bases. CDR3 size: 15 residues. The CDR3: CASMVDSPPRDTQYF. In DNA, the CDR3 is TGCGCCAGCATGGTGGACAGCCCACCGAGGGATACGCAGTATTTT.

This chain uses TRBV7-9 with TRBJ2-7; D call uncertain. Deletions cut 1 base from V and 7 bases from J, with 8 bases between. The germline V gene encodes CDR1 SEHNR and CDR2 FQNEAQ (reference sequence). This CDR3 has 12 amino acids. CDR3 amino acids: CASSLETWEQYF. DNA for the CDR3: TGTGCCAGCAGCTTAGAAACGTGGGAGCAGTACTTC. Supplemented by reference TRBV7-9 and TRBJ2-7, the full variable domain reads DTGVSQNPRHKITKRGQNVTFRCDPISEHNRLYWYRQTLGQGPEFLTYFQNEAQLEKSRLLSDRFSAERPKGSFSTLEIQRTEQGDSAMYLCASSLETWEQYFGPGTRLTVT.

This clone appeared once. This chain connects TRBV27 to TRBJ1-2, with a weak D call TRBD1 (6 bases). V lost 3 bases and J 7 bases, leaving 12 bases between the germline ends. The CDR3 spans 13 residues. Germline V gene data show CDR1 as MNHEY and CDR2 as SMNVEV (reference sequence). The CDR3, as DNA: TGTGCCAGCAGTTTCGGGCAGGGGTTTGGCTACACCTTC. It translates to CASSFGQGFGYTF.

This sequence joins TRBV10-3 and TRBJ1-1; TRBD1 is a possible D gene (6 bases). The germline V and J ends were trimmed by 3 bases and 5 bases, with 13 bases remaining between them. CDR3 size: 14 residues. Germline CDR1 reads ENHRY; CDR2 reads SYGVKD. CDR3 amino acids: CAISDIGGGTEAFF. In nucleotides, the CDR3 is TGTGCCATCAGTGATATAGGGGGTGGGACTGAAGCTTTCTTT.

The chain uses TRBV20-1 and TRBJ2-4; 8 nucleotides line up with TRBD1. CDR3 length: 11 residues. J gave up 8 bases and V 6 bases, and 3 bases lay outside the gene matches. Germline lookup yields CDR1 DFQATT and CDR2 SNEGSKA (reference sequence). This CDR3 reads CSAHRGDIQYF. CDR3 DNA: TGCAGTGCCCACAGGGGGGACATTCAGTACTTC.

This clone came up a few times. The rearrangement joins TRBV13 to TRBJ2-2; 9 positions match TRBD2. The junction had 8 bases not matched to a gene; V was cut back by 5 bases and J by 4 bases. From germline, CDR1 is PRHDT and CDR2 FYEKMQ (reference sequence). CDR3 size: 16 residues. This CDR3 reads CASSAPLAGFTGELFF. The CDR3 DNA reads TGTGCCAGCAGCGCCCCCCTAGCGGGATTCACCGGGGAGCTGTTTTTT.

This clone was seen a single time. This chain connects TRBV27 to TRBJ1-5; a possible D gene is TRBD1 (5 bases). CDR3 length equals 12 residues. Trimming shortened V by 3 bases and J by 6 bases, and 6 bases separated the two germline ends. Germline V gives CDR1 MNHEY, CDR2 SMNVEV (reference sequence). Here the CDR3 DNA reads TGTGCCAGCAGTTTTGGGGGTCAGCCCCAGCATTTT. Its protein product is CASSFGGQPQHF.

This clone has more than one count but fewer than ten. This rearrangement joins TRBV10-3 to TRBJ1-4, with D unresolved. Trimming stripped 3 bases from V and 8 bases from J, with 10 bases between. Germline-derived CDR1 and CDR2 are ENHRY and SYGVKD. The CDR3 length is 13 residues. The CDR3 is CAISDEGNEKLFF. The CDR3 DNA reads TGTGCCATCAGTGATGAAGGTAACGAAAAACTGTTTTTT.

The chain combines TRBV18 with TRBJ2-1, with 13 bases lining up with TRBD2. The CDR3 covers 16 residues. With 0 bases clipped from V and 6 bases from J, the junction kept 2 bases outside the gene matches. Germline V gene lookup returns CDR1 KGHSH and CDR2 LQKENI. CDR3 residues: CASSPPRLAGGNEQFF. The CDR3 DNA reads TGTGCCAGCTCACCACCCAGACTAGCGGGGGGCAATGAGCAGTTCTTC.

The sample holds a few counts of this clone. This sequence joins TRBV30 and TRBJ1-4; D is undetermined. The CDR3 covers 13 residues. Germline CDR1 and CDR2: GTSNPN and SVGIG (reference sequence). Trimming removed 2 bases at V and 1 base at J, with 5 bases between. CDR3 protein: CAWSRRTNEKLFF. The CDR3 region has the DNA TGTGCCTGGAGTCGAAGAACTAATGAAAAACTGTTTTTT. Complete variable domain (other parts from reference TRBV30 and TRBJ1-4): SQTIHQWPATLVQPVGSPLSLECTVEGTSNPNLYWYRQAAGRGLQLLFYSVGIGQISSEVPQNLSASRPQDRQFILSSKKLLLSDSGFYLCAWSRRTNEKLFFGSGTQLSVL.

This clone has just a few counts. The chain recombines TRBV30 with TRBJ1-4; D might be TRBD1 (6 bases). The CDR3 is made up of 14 amino acids. Between the trimmed V and J ends, which lost 4 bases and 5 bases, there was a span of 14 bases. Germline V gene lookup returns CDR1 GTSNPN and CDR2 SVGIG (reference sequence). The CDR3 coding sequence is TGTGCCTGGAACGGGGCAGGGGTCAATGAAAAACTGTTTTTT. It yields the protein CAWNGAGVNEKLFF.

V gene TRBV7-9 combines with J gene TRBJ2-7, with no clear D. CDR3 size: 12 residues. Trimming left V 7 bases short and J 6 bases short, with 13 bases between. Germline V lookup: CDR1 SEHNR, CDR2 FQNEAQ (reference sequence). CDR3 amino acids: CASNNGVSEQYF. For the CDR3, the DNA is TGTGCCAGCAACAACGGAGTGAGCGAGCAGTACTTC.

This sequence joins TRBV19 and TRBJ2-5; D not certain. CDR1 and CDR2 from the germline V gene are LNHDA and SQIVND (reference sequence). V lost 6 bases and J lost 5, with 10 bases in between. The CDR3 loop spans 12 amino acids. The CDR3 spells CASSGTRETQYF. As DNA, the CDR3 is TGTGCCAGTAGCGGAACCCGGGAGACCCAGTACTTC.

The V call is TRBV25-1, the J call TRBJ1-6, with D possibly TRBD1 on 6 matching bases. The germline V gene has CDR1 MGHDK and CDR2 SYGVNS. Trimming removed 6 bases at V and 9 bases at J, with 15 bases between. CDR3 size: 14 residues. The CDR3 sequence: CASRTGIVSSPLHF. The CDR3 coding sequence is TGTGCCAGCAGAACAGGGATTGTCAGTTCACCCCTCCACTTT.

The rearrangement links TRBV4-1 to TRBJ1-4, with D maybe TRBD1 (5 bases). Trimming shortened V by 3 bases and J by 6 bases, and 11 bases separated the two germline ends. The CDR3 is 14 amino acids. In germline, CDR1 is MGHRA, CDR2 YSYEKL. The DNA for the CDR3 is TGCGCCAGCAGCCACCGAGACAGATATGAAAAACTGTTTTTT. This codes for CASSHRDRYEKLFF.

J is TRBJ2-7 and V is TRBV2; TRBD2 matches 7 bases. The CDR3 runs 10 residues. Germline V CDR1 and CDR2: SNHLY, FYNNEI. J lost 7 bases, V lost 8 bases, and 2 bases had no gene match. CDR3 protein: CASSAGEQYF. CDR3 nucleotide sequence: TGTGCCAGCTCAGCGGGGGAGCAGTACTTC.

CDR3 bases: TGTGCCAGCAGCTTAGTTCGGGGGGCCGATGAGCAGTTCTTC. Its translation: CASSLVRGADEQFF. The chain is built from TRBV11-2 and TRBJ2-1; tentative D call: TRBD2 (7 bases). Germline CDR1 is SGHAT and CDR2 is FQNNGV. V dropped 1 base and J dropped 8 bases, with 12 bases sitting between them. This CDR3 spans 14 amino acids.

In its sample, this clone was seen a few times. V gene TRBV6-1 combines with J gene TRBJ1-6; D is undetermined. Trimming pared 3 bases from V and 8 bases from J, leaving 14 bases between. This CDR3 has 15 residues. Germline CDR1 reads MNHNS; CDR2 reads SASEGT. CDR3: CASSELGNRDSPLHF. Written as DNA, the CDR3 is TGTGCCAGCAGTGAGCTGGGTAACAGAGATTCACCCCTCCACTTT.

This rearrangement joins TRBV14 to TRBJ2-5; perhaps TRBD2 as D (5 bases). The CDR3 is 17 amino acids. V was pared by 3 bases and J by 5 bases, with 22 bases between. Germline CDR1 and CDR2: SGHDN and FVKESK. In DNA, the CDR3 is TGTGCCAGCAGCCAGCCCCCTAGGGAGATAGAGGACGAGACCCAGTACTTC. Its translation: CASSQPPREIEDETQYF.

The V gene is TRBV4-2, the J gene TRBJ1-2, with unresolved D. V lost 3 bases, J lost 0 bases, and 14 bases lay in between. Germline V gene sequence: CDR1 LGHNA, CDR2 YNFKEQ. The CDR3 is 16 amino acids. The CDR3 DNA reads as TGTGCCAGCAGCCATCCGGAGGGCACTCCTAACTATGGCTACACCTTC. Its translation is CASSHPEGTPNYGYTF.

Only one count was recorded for this clone. The gene calls are TRBV6-6 and TRBJ2-7; the D is unclear. The CDR3 loop spans 14 amino acids. Trimming shortened V by 6 bases and J by 2 bases, and 14 bases separated the two germline ends. CDR1 and CDR2 (germline): MNHNY, SVGAGI (reference sequence). This chain's CDR3 is CASSTPTNTYEQYF. DNA of the CDR3: TGTGCCAGCAGCACCCCAACCAACACCTACGAGCAGTACTTC.